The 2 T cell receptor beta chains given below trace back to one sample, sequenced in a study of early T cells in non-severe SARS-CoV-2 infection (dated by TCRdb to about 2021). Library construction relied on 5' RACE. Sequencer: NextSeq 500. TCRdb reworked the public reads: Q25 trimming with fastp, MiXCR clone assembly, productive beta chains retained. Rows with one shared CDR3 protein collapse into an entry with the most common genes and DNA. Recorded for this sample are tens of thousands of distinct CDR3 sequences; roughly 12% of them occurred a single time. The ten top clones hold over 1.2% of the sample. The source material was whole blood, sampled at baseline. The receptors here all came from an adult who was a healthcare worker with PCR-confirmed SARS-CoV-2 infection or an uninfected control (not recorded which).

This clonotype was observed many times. The CDR3, as DNA: TGTGCCAGTAGTATCCCAGGGATGGAGACCCAGTACTTC. Amino acid sequence: CASSIPGMETQYF. The chain carries TRBV19 and TRBJ2-5, with a tentative D call TRBD1 (5 bases). The CDR3 spans 13 residues. V lost 3 bases to trimming and J lost 5 bases, with 10 bases between them. In germline, CDR1 is LNHDA, CDR2 SQIVND (reference sequence).

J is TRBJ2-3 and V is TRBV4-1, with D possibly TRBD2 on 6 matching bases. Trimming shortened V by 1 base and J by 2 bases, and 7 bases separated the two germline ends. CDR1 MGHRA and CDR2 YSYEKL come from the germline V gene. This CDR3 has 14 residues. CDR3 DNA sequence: TGCGCCAGCAGCCAAGGGGGACTCACAGATACGCAGTATTTT. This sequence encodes CASSQGGLTDTQYF.